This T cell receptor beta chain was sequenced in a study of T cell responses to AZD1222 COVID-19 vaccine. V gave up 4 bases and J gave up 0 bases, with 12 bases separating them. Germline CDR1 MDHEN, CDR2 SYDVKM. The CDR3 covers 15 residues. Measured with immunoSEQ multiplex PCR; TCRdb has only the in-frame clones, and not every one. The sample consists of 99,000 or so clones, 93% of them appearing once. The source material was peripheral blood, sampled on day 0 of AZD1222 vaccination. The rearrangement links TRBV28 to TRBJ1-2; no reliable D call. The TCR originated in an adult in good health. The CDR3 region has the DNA TGTGCCAGCAGTTCTAGGACGGACGCTAACTATGGCTACACCTTC. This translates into CASSSRTDANYGYTF.